This TCR beta chain was recorded in a study of T cells after yellow fever vaccination. Study context: In the case of low-cell-number fractions, SMART-Seq v4 Ultra Low Input was used for preparation. Findings and limits, study-wide: Booster samples showed a return of most primary-vaccination clones (roughly 96% CD4, over 70% CD8).

As TCR cDNA was made by 5'RACE template switching, a universal primer site and UMIs were added. TCRdb re-derived calls from the 5' RACE reads in MiXCR, one entry per CDR3 protein. Found here are 150,000 to 200,000 distinct CDR3 sequences, approximately 6.2% of them singletons; the top ten hold roughly 3%. Comments on this clonotype: Its antigen is not identified.

CDR1 is SGHRS and CDR2 is YFSETQ in the germline V gene. The V end lost 0 bases, the J end lost 6 bases, and 18 bases lay between the germline ends. This CDR3 region has 16 residues. The chain recombines TRBV5-1 with TRBJ1-2; D perhaps matches TRBD1 (6 bases). The TCR sequence derives from a man between 18 and 29 years old who received the YFV17D yellow fever vaccine. Sequences were derived from CD4+ T cells sorted from PBMCs, sampled on the day of the first yellow fever vaccination. The CDR3 loop reads CASSLGSLGAGDGYTF. As DNA, the CDR3 is TGCGCCAGCAGCTTGGGAAGTCTTGGAGCAGGGGATGGCTACACCTTC.